The present entry profiles one T cell receptor (beta chain) with its context. Original analysis: Reference gene primer amplification gave estimated nucleated cell counts. Here immunoSEQ multiplex PCR was the method, and the copy in TCRdb shows in-frame clones only, minus some. V, J and clone size are those of that table, while D and trimming were read from the DNA. The table lists some 190,000 clones, around 90% of them singletons. The entry originates in a study of blood T cell repertoires in COVID-19. Across the study: Collection of acute and convalescent COVID-19 samples took place in the United States, Italy and Spain. Sources were T cells, B-cell-depleted T cells, or PBMCs; the material itself was cDNA or gDNA.

CDR3 length: 16 residues. CDR1 SGHTA and CDR2 FQGNSA come from the germline V gene. V gave up 1 base and J gave up 7 bases, with 16 bases separating them. The sequence came from a human donor in a cohort sampled during active COVID-19. Material for sequencing was peripheral blood. This chain uses TRBV7-2 with TRBJ1-4, with a weak D call TRBD1 (6 bases). The CDR3 loop reads CASSLDPGAGIEKLFF. Written as DNA, the CDR3 is TGTGCCAGCAGCTTAGACCCAGGGGCGGGCATTGAAAAACTGTTTTTT.